Sequencing of this TCR beta chain was carried out in a study of CD8+CD57+ T cells in acquired aplastic anemia (dated by TCRdb to 2017 to 2018). At the level of the whole study: A mean of around 3 ug of DNA, ranging from roughly 0.19 to 27.4 ug, was extracted from sorted CD4+ and CD8+ cells. A CD8+CD57+ expansion meant a frequency higher than the mean frequency seen in healthy subjects.

Genomic DNA served as template for TCR beta VDJ combination and CDR3 sequence profiling. TCR repertoire sequencing was run on an Illumina HiSeq 2000. The authors' pipeline ran thus. Repertoire assessment relied on Simpson's diversity index, CDR3 size and DJ length profiles, and TRBV/TRBJ rearrangement plots. The immunodominant clone was defined as the most abundant DNA sequence in deep sequencing data. CDR3 amino acid sequences were screened for sharing across subjects and were compared with published repertoires and the VDJdb database. TCRdb reran the public reads through fastp at Q25 and MiXCR, keeping productive beta chains. Identical CDR3 proteins give one entry, which carries the most common genes and DNA. TCRdb, not the authors, supplied the V and J calls. For this sample the table gives just over 450,000 distinct CDR3 sequences, of which more than 25% were detected only once. In total, the top ten clones hold about 0.8% of the sample.

General findings and caveats noted by the study authors: CD8+ Simpson's diversity did not differ significantly between patients and healthy controls (P=0.060). Although 25 to 30 CD8+ CDR3 sequences were shared by patients and controls, these sequences appeared highly expressed in patients and within the immunodominant clones of patients.

To note about this clonotype: Its target antigen remains unknown. No qualities accompany the bases; no much larger clone lies one base away.

Expansion of CD8+CD57+ cells had been shown by flow cytometry in the patients chosen for sequencing. Severe acquired aplastic anemia was diagnosed in all patients according to International Study of Aplastic Anemia and Agranulocytosis and Camitta criteria. No therapy had been received by the patients at the time of blood sampling. TCR repertoires of sorted CD4+ and CD8+ blood T cells from severe aplastic anemia patients and healthy subjects were deep-sequenced in the study. In the USA, patient enrollment took place under clinicaltrials.gov protocols 00001620, 01623167, 00001397, 00071045, 00081523 and 00961064. Ficoll-Paque density gradient centrifugation was used to isolate peripheral blood mononuclear cells. Before DNA was extracted, CD4+ and CD8+ T cells were sorted using either FACS or magnetic beads. The germline V gene provides CDR1 SGHVS and CDR2 FQNEAQ. Ends trimmed: V by 5 bases, J by 2 bases; bases unmatched to a gene: 3. Its CDR3 holds 14 amino acids, cysteine through phenylalanine. The entry retains the CDR3 DNA only, 42 bases that are in frame from base 1.

The chain is made from TRBV7-8 and TRBJ2-3; 8 bases in the middle match TRBD1. The sequencing sample was made of sorted CD4+, CD8+, or CD8+CD57+ T cells (not recorded which) from PBMCs. This receptor was obtained from a human donor with aplastic anemia. The nucleotide sequence reads as follows: TGTGCCAGCAGCCGACAGGGGTACACAGATACGCAGTATTTT. This yields the protein CASSRQGYTDTQYF.